This TCR beta chain was obtained from a study of blood T cell repertoires in COVID-19. Produced via immunoSEQ multiplex PCR; TCRdb's table is partial and in-frame only. Among 150,000 to 200,000 clones listed, 70% to 90% were seen once. V was trimmed by 0 bases and J by 3 bases, leaving 17 bases between them. Germline values: CDR1 LNHNV, CDR2 YYDKDF (reference sequence). The CDR3 is 18 amino acids. This clone turned up a few times. This receptor was identified in a woman of 80 years or more with COVID-19, enrolled during active disease. The chain recombines TRBV15 with TRBJ1-4; D is unclear. The sample consisted of peripheral blood. CDR3 bases: TGTGCCACCAGCAGAGATTTGGGGAGCCAGACTTCTAATGAAAAACTGTTTTTT. It encodes CATSRDLGSQTSNEKLFF.